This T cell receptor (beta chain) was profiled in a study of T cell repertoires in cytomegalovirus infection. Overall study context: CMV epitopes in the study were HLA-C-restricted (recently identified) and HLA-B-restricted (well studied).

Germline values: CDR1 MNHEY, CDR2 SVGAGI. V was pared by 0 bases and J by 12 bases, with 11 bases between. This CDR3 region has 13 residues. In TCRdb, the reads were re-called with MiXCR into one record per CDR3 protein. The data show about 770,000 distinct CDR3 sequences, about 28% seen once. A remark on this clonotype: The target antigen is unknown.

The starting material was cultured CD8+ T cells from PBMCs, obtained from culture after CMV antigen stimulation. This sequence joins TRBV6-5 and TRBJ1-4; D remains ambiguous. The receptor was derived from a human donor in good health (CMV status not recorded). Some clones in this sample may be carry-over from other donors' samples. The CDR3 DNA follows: TGTGCCAGCAGTTACTCTTTCGGAGTCGAACTGTTTTTT. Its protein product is CASSYSFGVELFF.